A selection of T cell receptor beta chains follows, all from one sample in a study of blood T cell repertoires in COVID-19. Sequenced by immunoSEQ multiplex PCR; TCRdb stores in-frame clones only, minus some. The table records under 250,000 clones, about 83% of them present only once. What was sequenced was peripheral blood. The receptors here all came from a woman in her 40s with active or convalescent COVID-19. Each CDR3 is given with its conserved first and last residue. D genes are given only for firm matches. For some rows the clone size is stated as once, few or many, or as a class when expanded; others skip it.

d_call j_call v_call clone_size cdr3_aa cdr3_nt
. TRBJ2-5 TRBV5-1 . CASSSTGTMETQYF TGCGCCAGCAGCTCCACCGGGACAATGGAGACCCAGTACTTC
TRBD2 TRBJ2-3 TRBV5-4 . CASSPGLLSTDTQYF TGTGCCAGCAGCCCGGGACTACTGAGCACAGATACGCAGTATTTT
. TRBJ1-3 TRBV5-6 once CASSPGRLRGNTIYF TGTGCCAGCAGCCCGGGACGGCTTAGGGGGAACACCATATATTTT
. TRBJ2-7 TRBV6-2/TRBV6-3 once CASSYGGRAPSEF TGTGCCAGCAGTTACGGGGGCAGGGCACCGTCGGAGTTC
. TRBJ1-2 TRBV9 . CASSVEAYGYTF TGTGCCAGCAGCGTAGAAGCCTATGGCTACACCTTC
TRBD1 TRBJ1-1 TRBV7-2 . CASNGQVNTEAFF TGTGCCAGCAACGGACAGGTGAACACTGAAGCTTTCTTT
TRBD2 TRBJ2-2 TRBV19 . CASSIRGPGLAGGLFSTGELFF TGTGCCAGTAGTATAAGGGGCCCGGGACTAGCGGGAGGGCTCTTTTCCACCGGGGAGCTGTTTTTT
. TRBJ2-5 TRBV24-1 . CATSDLDPRGGQETQYF TGTGCCACCAGTGATTTAGATCCTAGAGGGGGCCAAGAGACCCAGTACTTC
. TRBJ1-5 TRBV16 once CASSPYSNQPQHF TGTGCCAGCAGCCCCTATAGCAATCAGCCCCAGCATTTT
. TRBJ2-2 TRBV5-4 . CAIRLNPNTGELFF TGTGCCATTAGACTAAATCCTAACACCGGGGAGCTGTTTTTT
TRBD1 TRBJ1-2 TRBV6-5 . CASTRQGQGYYGYTF TGTGCCAGCACTCGGCAGGGACAGGGGTACTATGGCTACACCTTC
TRBD2 TRBJ2-3 TRBV11-3 . CASSRSGGADLAYF TGTGCCAGCAGCCGTAGCGGGGGGGCCGACTTGGCGTATTTT
. TRBJ1-6 TRBV6-5 . CASSYSRWGEVAPLHF TGTGCCAGCAGTTACTCGAGGTGGGGGGAGGTGGCCCCCCTCCACTTT
TRBD2 TRBJ2-3 TRBV6-5 once CASTGGSNTDTQYF TGTGCCAGCACGGGGGGTAGTAACACAGATACGCAGTATTTT
. TRBJ2-7 TRBV7-7 . CASSSGTGKYEQYF TGTGCTAGCAGCTCTGGTACAGGGAAGTACGAGCAGTACTTC
. TRBJ2-2 TRBV10-2 . CASDLGLTNTGELFF TGCGCCAGCGACTTGGGGCTAACGAACACCGGGGAGCTGTTTTTT
. TRBJ1-2 TRBV19 . CASRQANYGYTF TGTGCCAGTAGACAGGCAAACTATGGCTACACCTTC
. TRBJ1-2 TRBV6-2/TRBV6-3 . CASSYGARQINGYTF TGTGCCAGCAGTTACGGGGCTCGGCAAATCAATGGCTACACCTTC
. TRBJ2-7 TRBV6-5 . CASYSSSYEQYF TGTGCCAGCTACAGTAGCTCCTACGAGCAGTACTTC
. TRBJ1-1 TRBV29-1 . CSVEVNRDKAFF TGCAGCGTTGAGGTGAACAGGGATAAGGCTTTCTTT
. TRBJ2-7 TRBV27 . CASRAAGKQYF TGTGCCAGCAGGGCTGCGGGGAAGCAGTACTTC
TRBD1 TRBJ1-5 TRBV19 once CASSDRDRGHQPQHF TGTGCCAGTAGTGACCGGGACAGGGGGCATCAGCCCCAGCATTTT
. TRBJ1-4 TRBV28 . CASSLFGVGKLFF TGTGCCAGCAGTTTATTCGGGGTTGGAAAACTGTTTTTT
TRBD1 TRBJ1-4 TRBV6-6 once CASSLGQGFEKLFF TGTGCCAGCAGTTTGGGACAGGGGTTCGAAAAACTGTTTTTT
. TRBJ1-2 TRBV7-9 . CASSLGSGGTAYGYTF TGTGCCAGCAGCTTAGGATCGGGGGGCACTGCCTATGGCTACACCTTC
. TRBJ2-5 TRBV7-7 . CASSPRVGGGALETQYF TGTGCTAGCAGCCCCCGCGTTGGAGGGGGCGCGTTAGAGACCCAGTACTTC
TRBD2 TRBJ2-7 TRBV4-1 once CASSRTRGEEQYF TGCGCCAGCAGCCGAACCCGGGGGGAAGAGCAGTACTTC
. TRBJ2-5 TRBV24-1 . CATSDPTGEETQYF TGTGCCACCAGTGATCCGACGGGGGAAGAGACCCAGTACTTC
TRBD1 TRBJ1-6 TRBV15 . CATNRQGGAVNSPLHF TGTGCCACAAACCGCCAGGGGGGCGCGGTGAATTCACCCCTCCACTTT
. TRBJ1-3 TRBV6-6 many CASSVVQASSGNTIYF TGTGCCAGCAGTGTGGTACAGGCGAGCTCTGGAAACACCATATATTTT
. TRBJ1-6 TRBV28 . CASSMLQGFDSPLHF TGTGCCAGCAGTATGTTACAGGGTTTTGATTCACCCCTCCACTTT
TRBD2 TRBJ2-7 TRBV3-1/TRBV3-2 . CASSPSGGGTYEQYF TGTGCCAGCAGCCCCTCGGGCGGGGGTACCTACGAGCAGTACTTC
. TRBJ2-1 TRBV27 few CASHSWGNGQRNEQFF TGTGCCAGCCATTCATGGGGCAACGGACAGCGCAATGAGCAGTTCTTC
. TRBJ1-2 TRBV2 . CASLLLLSDGYTF TGTGCCAGCCTCCTATTATTGAGTGATGGCTACACCTTC
. TRBJ1-6 TRBV10-2 . CASRTGLLGKGENSPLHF TGCGCCAGCAGGACAGGATTGCTCGGGAAAGGGGAGAATTCACCCCTCCACTTT
TRBD1 TRBJ2-7 TRBV3-1/TRBV3-2 . CASSQEGRGINEQYF TGTGCCAGCAGCCAAGAAGGCAGGGGGATCAACGAGCAGTACTTC
. TRBJ1-2 TRBV25-1 . CASSPLGGGYTF TGTGCCAGCAGTCCCCTGGGGGGTGGCTACACCTTC
. TRBJ2-4 TRBV27 . CASSVRQGKNIQYF TGTGCCAGCTCAGTACGTCAGGGGAAAAACATTCAGTACTTC
TRBD1 TRBJ2-5 TRBV29-1 . CSVDPNPGPTPSGGTQYF TGCAGCGTTGACCCCAATCCGGGACCGACTCCTTCAGGGGGAACCCAGTACTTC
TRBD1 TRBJ1-2 TRBV28 . CASSGRGQGQRGYTF TGTGCCAGCAGCGGCAGAGGACAGGGGCAGCGTGGCTACACCTTC
. TRBJ1-1 TRBV19 . CASRREIGRMNTEAFF TGTGCCAGTAGAAGGGAGATCGGCAGAATGAACACTGAAGCTTTCTTT
TRBD2 TRBJ2-1 TRBV4-2 . CASSQDPSPSGGANEQFF TGTGCCAGCAGCCAAGATCCCTCCCCTAGCGGGGGGGCAAATGAGCAGTTCTTC
TRBD2 TRBJ2-5 TRBV11-2 . CASRPGTSGGGRETQYF TGTGCCAGCAGACCCGGGACTAGCGGGGGAGGAAGAGAGACCCAGTACTTC
. TRBJ1-6 TRBV6-5 . CASTMTVNNSPLHF TGTGCCAGCACAATGACAGTCAATAATTCACCCCTCCACTTT
. TRBJ2-4 TRBV7-9 . CASSLLPGMIDF TGTGCCAGCAGCTTACTCCCGGGAATGATAGACTTC
TRBD1 TRBJ1-6 TRBV2 . CASSESGGDNSPLHF TGTGCCAGCAGTGAATCAGGGGGAGATAATTCACCCCTCCACTTT
. TRBJ2-6 TRBV2 . CASSPNGVGANVLTF TGTGCCAGCAGCCCCAACGGGGTTGGGGCCAACGTCCTGACTTTC
. TRBJ2-7 TRBV2 few CASILGTGASEQYF .
TRBD1 TRBJ1-1 TRBV6-2/TRBV6-3 . CASSYSRDRGPRAFF TGTGCCAGCAGTTACTCGAGGGACAGGGGACCCCGAGCTTTCTTT
TRBD1 TRBJ2-1 TRBV5-5 . CASSLGQGWPNEQFF TGTGCCAGCAGCTTAGGACAGGGGTGGCCCAATGAGCAGTTCTTC
. TRBJ1-3 TRBV3-1/TRBV3-2 . CASSSDLGGGVILPGNTIYF TGTGCCAGCAGCTCAGACCTCGGAGGGGGGGTAATCCTTCCTGGAAACACCATATATTTT
. TRBJ1-2 TRBV6-6 once CASSYSEGLYGYTF TGTGCCAGCAGTTACTCGGAGGGGCTCTATGGCTACACCTTC
TRBD1 TRBJ2-3 TRBV7-9 . CASSFPRDRASDTQYF TGTGCCAGCAGCTTTCCGCGGGACAGGGCCTCAGATACGCAGTATTTT
TRBD1 TRBJ1-3 TRBV29-1 . CSARQGAGNTIYF TGCAGCGCCCGACAGGGCGCTGGAAACACCATATATTTT
TRBD2 TRBJ2-5 TRBV7-6 . CASSSRLASLQETQYF TGTGCCAGCAGCTCCCGACTAGCCAGCCTCCAAGAGACCCAGTACTTC
TRBD1 TRBJ2-1 TRBV11-2 . CASSLQGGQGPYNEQFF TGTGCCAGCAGCTTACAAGGGGGACAGGGCCCCTACAATGAGCAGTTCTTC
TRBD2 TRBJ2-3 TRBV30 . CAWWSGTRSTDTQYF TGTGCCTGGTGGTCCGGGACTAGGTCCACAGATACGCAGTATTTT